This TCR beta chain emerged from a study of T cell changes during pregnancy in multiple sclerosis (dated by TCRdb to about 2019). Background on the whole study: In women with multiple sclerosis, the researchers looked at how the T cell repertoire shifted as pregnancy progressed.

Concerning this clone itself: Its antigen is still unknown. No much larger clone is present one base from it, and per-base qualities are unavailable.

The germline V end is reduced by 3 bases and the J end by 7 bases; junction bases left unmatched: 8. The germline V gene sets CDR1 to MDHEN and CDR2 to SYDVKM. There are 15 amino acids in the CDR3, from cysteine to phenylalanine inclusive. Only the CDR3 DNA stays, 45 bases, in frame from base 1. Receptors were amplified or captured by the immunoSEQ multiplex PCR assay. The source is immuneACCESS, and TCRdb retained only in-frame sequences with V and J called. Part of the clones is not carried over; for the studies checked, unresolved V genes explain less than half of this, and the remainder is unexplained. Here the sample has tens of thousands of clones; just under 95% occur a single time. Under 2% of the sample is held by the ten biggest clonotypes.

The sequence was collected from a female donor with multiple sclerosis, enrolled in a pregnancy study. Here the sequenced sample was peripheral blood, taken in the second trimester of pregnancy. The chain is made from TRBV28 and TRBJ1-3; 8 bases in between match TRBD1. The CDR3 reads CASSLGPGGANTIYF. The base sequence is TGTGCCAGCAGTTTGGGTCCAGGGGGCGCGAACACCATATATTTT.